Following are 23 T cell receptor beta chains from one sample sequenced in a study of cytomegalovirus exposure and HLA in healthy donors. Sequencing was performed with immunoSEQ multiplex PCR; in TCRdb, only in-frame clones are kept and a portion is missing. The repertoire holds 300,000 to 450,000 clones, roughly 85% seen once, with 0.8% to 0.85% in the top ten. Sequencing was done on a sample of PBMCs. The receptors here all came from a woman aged 18 to 35 in good health and CMV-seronegative.

This clone was detected only a few times. The genes are TRBV12-2 and TRBJ2-7; the D call of TRBD1 is as the table states it, not checked on the DNA. TRBV12-2 is a documented pseudogene. The CDR3 totals 12 residues. The CDR3 spells CASRLGQGKQYF. CDR3 sequence (DNA): TGTGCAAGTCGCCTCGGACAGGGAAAGCAGTACTTC.

V usage is TRBV12-5 and J usage is TRBJ2-1; 8 nucleotides match TRBD1. CDR1 is LGHNT, CDR2 FRNRAP, per germline. This CDR3 comprises 15 residues. The ends lost 0 bases at V and 7 bases at J; junction bases unmatched: 5. The CDR3 sequence is CASGLVVTGVNEQFF. The CDR3 coding sequence is TGTGCTAGTGGTTTGGTAGTGACAGGGGTAAATGAGCAGTTCTTC.

This clone came up once. The genes are TRBV2 and TRBJ1-1; 8 bases align to TRBD1. Germline CDR1 SNHLY, CDR2 FYNNEI. There are 13 residues in the CDR3. With V trimmed by 6 bases and J by 4 bases, 4 bases remained unmatched. In DNA, the CDR3 is TGTGCCAGCAGGTACAGGGGGGGCACTGAAGCTTTCTTT. As protein: CASRYRGGTEAFF. Based on the CDR3 plus reference TRBV2 and TRBJ1-1, the full variable domain is EPEVTQTPSHQVTQMGQEVILRCVPISNHLYFYWYRQILGQKVEFLVSFYNNEISEKSEIFDDQFSVERPDGSNFTLKIRSTKLEDSAMYFCASRYRGGTEAFFGQGTRLTVV.

V usage is TRBV5-1 and J usage is TRBJ1-3; D is unclear. The CDR3 is 16 residues long. Trimming took 0 bases from V and 0 from J, leaving 10 bases between them. Germline loops: CDR1 SGHRS, CDR2 YFSETQ. The CDR3 loop reads CASSLGALGSGNTIYF. The CDR3 DNA reads TGCGCCAGCAGCTTGGGAGCGTTGGGCTCTGGAAACACCATATATTTT.

The chain uses TRBV7-3 and TRBJ2-1; 12 bases agree with TRBD2. The length of the CDR3 is 15 residues. Trimming at V came to 3 bases and at J to 8 bases, leaving 5 bases not matched to a gene. CDR1 SGHTA and CDR2 FQGTGA come from the germline V gene. The DNA of the CDR3 is TGTGCCAGCAGCTTCGACCGACTAGCGGGAGATGAGCAGTTCTTC. Its translation: CASSFDRLAGDEQFF.

This chain links TRBV9 with TRBJ2-7, with D maybe TRBD2 (6 bases). This CDR3 region has 14 residues. Trimming stripped 4 bases from V and 6 bases from J, with 17 bases between. The V gene's germline CDR1 is SGDLS and CDR2 YYNGEE. The chain's CDR3 is CASSSGGGVREQYF. CDR3 nucleotide sequence: TGTGCCAGCAGCTCAGGAGGAGGGGTCCGCGAGCAGTACTTC. The full variable domain, in which reference TRBV9 and TRBJ2-7 provide the parts outside the CDR3, is DSGVTQTPKHLITATGQRVTLRCSPRSGDLSVYWYQQSLDQGLQFLIQYYNGEERAKGNILERFSAQQFPDLHSELNLSSLELGDSALYFCASSSGGGVREQYFGPGTRLTVT.

V is TRBV9 and J is TRBJ2-7; tentatively, D is TRBD1 (5 bases). Between the trimmed V and J ends, which lost 4 bases and 5 bases, there was a span of 19 bases. The CDR3 covers 15 residues. From germline, CDR1 is SGDLS and CDR2 YYNGEE. CDR3 bases: TGTGCCAGCAGCTTTAGGGGCAGGGTAGCTGACGAGCAGTACTTC. Encoded protein: CASSFRGRVADEQYF. Together with reference TRBV9 and TRBJ2-7, the CDR3 gives the full variable domain: DSGVTQTPKHLITATGQRVTLRCSPRSGDLSVYWYQQSLDQGLQFLIQYYNGEERAKGNILERFSAQQFPDLHSELNLSSLELGDSALYFCASSFRGRVADEQYFGPGTRLTVT.

The chain links TRBV27 to TRBJ2-1; 14 nucleotides agree with TRBD2. Germline loops: CDR1 MNHEY, CDR2 SMNVEV (reference sequence). This CDR3 has 15 amino acids. V gave up 4 bases and J gave up 6 bases; unmatched junction bases: 2. This CDR3 reads CASSWTSGGLNEQFF. The CDR3 DNA reads as TGTGCCAGCAGTTGGACTAGCGGGGGGCTCAATGAGCAGTTCTTC.

The chain carries TRBV5-5 and TRBJ1-6; no reliable D call. Germline CDR1 SGHKS, CDR2 YYEKEE (reference sequence). This CDR3 has 13 amino acids. V was cut by 0 bases and J by 6 bases, with 4 bases left in between. CDR3 bases: TGTGCCAGCAGCTTGGTCGTTAATTCACCCCTCCACTTT. Its translation: CASSLVVNSPLHF.

CDR3 region: CAWAPLGGAYEQYF. The CDR3 DNA sequence: TGTGCCTGGGCGCCCTTGGGAGGGGCTTACGAGCAGTACTTC. The chain uses TRBV30 and TRBJ2-7; the match to TRBD2 covers 7 bases. The ends lost 5 bases at V and 4 bases at J; junction bases unmatched: 11. The germline V gene encodes CDR1 GTSNPN and CDR2 SVGIG (reference sequence). The CDR3 contains 14 residues.

This clone turned up a few times. The chain employs TRBV27 and TRBJ2-3; D is uncertain. The CDR3 loop spans 14 amino acids. Germline V CDR1 and CDR2: MNHEY, SMNVEV (reference sequence). Trimming took 2 bases from V and 0 from J, leaving 6 bases between them. The CDR3 region is CASSLMQSTDTQYF. CDR3 coding DNA: TGTGCCAGCAGTTTAATGCAGAGCACAGATACGCAGTATTTT.

This chain links TRBV6-1 with TRBJ2-7; tentatively, D is TRBD2 (6 bases). Germline V CDR1 and CDR2: MNHNS, SASEGT. The CDR3 loop spans 16 amino acids. V was trimmed by 2 bases and J by 11 bases, leaving 25 bases between them. In DNA, the CDR3 is TGTGCCAGCAGTGAACTGGGATTAGGTGGGAGCTGGAGGGAGTACTTC. Translation: CASSELGLGGSWREYF.

The genes are TRBV2 and TRBJ2-2, with 11 nucleotides matching TRBD2. The ends lost 7 bases at V and 1 base at J; junction bases unmatched: 5. This CDR3 has 16 residues. CDR1 is SNHLY and CDR2 is FYNNEI in the germline V gene. CDR3 sequence (DNA): TGTGCCAGCATTGTAGCGGGGGGGCTGAACACCGGGGAGCTGTTTTTT. It translates to CASIVAGGLNTGELFF.

The CDR3 spells CASSIDRNTEAFF. CDR3 DNA sequence: TGTGCCAGCAGCATAGACAGAAACACTGAAGCTTTCTTT. The genes are TRBV7-8 and TRBJ1-1, with D possibly being TRBD1 (5 bases). V was cut by 5 bases and J by 2 bases, with 9 bases left in between. The CDR3 consists of 13 residues. Per the germline V gene, CDR1 is SGHVS and CDR2 is FQNEAQ.

The chain combines TRBV5-1 with TRBJ2-3; D ambiguous. The V end lost 3 bases, the J end lost 4 bases, and 15 bases lay between the germline ends. Germline V lookup: CDR1 SGHRS, CDR2 YFSETQ. The length of the CDR3 is 15 residues. This CDR3 reads CASSSRPTTSDTQYF. The CDR3 region has the DNA TGCGCCAGCAGCTCACGCCCCACTACTTCAGATACGCAGTATTTT.

The chain joins TRBV4-2 to TRBJ2-7; D not resolved. Trimming cost V 2 bases and J 2 bases, with 10 bases left between them. Germline V gives CDR1 LGHNA, CDR2 YNFKEQ. The length of the CDR3 is 14 residues. The CDR3, as DNA: TGTGCCAGCAGCCAAAACAGCAGGACCTACGAGCAGTACTTC. Amino acids: CASSQNSRTYEQYF.

The count of this clone is one. The V gene is TRBV7-6, the J gene TRBJ2-7; a possible D gene is TRBD2 (5 bases). Germline values: CDR1 SGHVS, CDR2 FNYEAQ. The CDR3 extends over 13 amino acids. Trimming shortened V by 8 bases and J by 0 bases, and 11 bases separated the two germline ends. For the CDR3, the DNA is TGTGCCAGCGCGTGGAGCGGCTCCTACGAGCAGTACTTC. Its protein is CASAWSGSYEQYF.

The rearrangement joins TRBV10-1 to TRBJ1-5; D is uncertain. The CDR3 has 13 amino acids. Per germline, CDR1 WNHNN and CDR2 SYGVQD (reference sequence). Trimming removed 0 bases from V and 7 bases from J, with 7 bases in between. CDR3 nucleotides: TGCGCCAGCAGTGAGTCGATTCGGCAGCCCCAGCATTTT. It yields the protein CASSESIRQPQHF.

CDR3 loop: CAWSVPTSGYGYTF. In DNA, the CDR3 is TGTGCCTGGAGTGTACCGACGTCAGGGTATGGCTACACCTTC. V and J are TRBV30 and TRBJ1-2, with D possibly matching TRBD1 (5 bases). The CDR3 spans 14 residues. Germline CDR1 and CDR2: GTSNPN and SVGIG (reference sequence). Between the trimmed V and J ends, which lost 0 bases and 5 bases, there was a span of 13 bases.

The chain joins TRBV28 to TRBJ1-4; weak D call: TRBD1 (5 bases). This CDR3 contains 17 residues. Trimming shortened V by 8 bases and J by 4 bases, and 23 bases separated the two germline ends. CDR1 and CDR2 (germline): MDHEN, SYDVKM. CDR3 sequence: CASSGALQGGRNEKLFF. In nucleotides, the CDR3 is TGTGCCAGCTCCGGAGCTCTCCAGGGCGGACGTAATGAAAAACTGTTTTTT.

Concerning this clone itself: This sequence may be a read error, since a much larger clone differs from it by one base. The V gene is TRBV28, the J gene TRBJ2-3, with D possibly TRBD1 on 6 matching bases. Germline V CDR1 and CDR2: MDHEN, SYDVKM. CDR3 length equals 13 residues. Trimming left V 5 bases short and J 4 bases short, with 10 bases between. CDR3 protein: CASSAPGADTQYF. As DNA, the CDR3 is TGTGCCAGCAGTGCCCCAGGGGCAGATACGCAGTATTTT.

Only a few counts were recorded for this clone. The chain has TRBV27 and TRBJ1-1, with a possible D match to TRBD1 (5 bases). The germline V gene has CDR1 MNHEY and CDR2 SMNVEV (reference sequence). The CDR3 consists of 14 residues. V was pared by 1 base and J by 1 base, with 7 bases between. CDR3 sequence: CASSLFGQNTEAFF. The CDR3 DNA follows: TGTGCCAGCAGTTTATTCGGACAGAACACTGAAGCTTTCTTT.

CDR3 coding DNA: TGCGCCAGCAGCCCAACGGGGAACACCATATATTTT. This sequence encodes CASSPTGNTIYF. V is TRBV4-1 and J is TRBJ1-3; D gene ambiguous. From germline, CDR1 is MGHRA and CDR2 YSYEKL. The CDR3 totals 12 residues. V was shortened by 4 bases and J by 7 bases, with 8 bases between the two germline ends.